The clone carrying this T cell receptor (beta chain) was detected many times. As yet, its antigen is unknown. The sample is drawn from a study of blood T cells in healthy people across ages. Study-level results: Researchers deemed the diversity estimates from one million T cells underestimates.

A second PCR of about 7 to 12 cycles used a sample-barcoded 5' primer and a J-beta primer mix. Each CDR3 protein gets one entry after TCRdb re-called the 5' RACE reads with MiXCR. Of about 780,000 distinct CDR3 sequences in the sample, more than 35% are singletons; the top ten hold roughly 18%. Per the germline V gene, CDR1 is SGHVS and CDR2 is FNYEAQ. The CDR3 sequence is 15 residues long. The junction had 7 bases not matched to a gene; V was cut back by 2 bases and J by 6 bases. The sample was blood. This TCR came from a man older than 75 in good health. The chain is built from TRBV7-6 and TRBJ2-1; 7 positions match TRBD2. CDR3 nucleotides: TGTGCCAGCAGCTTAATCGAGGGCGGGAGCAATGAGCAGTTCTTC. This translates into CASSLIEGGSNEQFF.